This is a list of T cell receptor beta chains from one sample in a study of CD8+ T cells in alopecia areata. Method: immunoSEQ multiplex PCR; TCRdb's copy keeps in-frame clones and lacks some. The table shows 150,000 or so clones, with around 86% occurring only once. Sequencing was performed on CD8+ T cells sorted from blood, taken at week 0. These receptors were obtained from a human donor with alopecia areata. CDR3s include the opening cysteine and the closing phenylalanine or tryptophan. Each record gives: V gene, D gene, J gene, clone size, CDR3 protein, CDR3 DNA. D genes are given only for firm matches. The size field is filled for only some rows; it gives once, few, many or a size class.

TRBV4-2,TRBD2,TRBJ2-7,NA,CASSQSSGSYEQYF,TGTGCCAGCAGCCAATCTAGCGGGTCCTACGAGCAGTACTTC
TRBV7-9,NA,TRBJ2-1,NA,CASSLFAGGYNEQFF,TGTGCCAGCAGCTTATTTGCAGGCGGCTACAATGAGCAGTTCTTC
TRBV13,NA,TRBJ1-1,NA,CASSQNEKGRDNTEAFF,TGTGCCAGCAGCCAAAACGAAAAGGGGAGGGATAACACTGAAGCTTTCTTT
TRBV29-1,NA,TRBJ2-7,NA,CSVEAGDYEQYF,TGCAGCGTTGAAGCAGGGGACTACGAGCAGTACTTC
TRBV27,TRBD1,TRBJ2-7,NA,CASSTYRGSYEQYF,TGTGCCAGCAGTACTTACAGGGGCTCCTACGAGCAGTACTTC
TRBV27,NA,TRBJ1-1,NA,CASSLGGTTEAFF,TGTGCCAGCAGTTTAGGGGGTACGACTGAAGCTTTCTTT
TRBV29-1,TRBD1,TRBJ1-2,NA,CSVSGTGDGYTF,TGCAGCGTTAGCGGGACAGGGGATGGCTACACCTTC
TRBV29-1,TRBD1,TRBJ2-1,NA,CSVEAGGYEQFF,TGCAGCGTTGAGGCAGGGGGCTATGAGCAGTTCTTC
TRBV10-2,NA,TRBJ2-7,NA,CASSDPGATSYEQYF,TGCGCCAGCAGTGATCCGGGGGCGACCTCCTACGAGCAGTACTTC
TRBV27,TRBD1,TRBJ2-7,NA,CASSSTGDPSYEQYF,TGTGCCAGCAGTTCCACAGGGGACCCCTCCTACGAGCAGTACTTC
TRBV27,TRBD2,TRBJ2-1,few,CASSPPGTSYYTEQFF,TGTGCCAGCAGTCCTCCCGGGACTAGCTATTACACTGAGCAGTTCTTC
TRBV9,NA,TRBJ1-2,NA,CASSDRVHGYTF,TGTGCCAGCAGCGACAGGGTTCATGGCTACACCTTC
TRBV29-1,NA,TRBJ1-3,NA,CSAGAWGVSGNTIYF,TGCAGCGCCGGCGCTTGGGGAGTCTCTGGAAACACCATATATTTT
TRBV5-1,TRBD2,TRBJ2-7,NA,CASSPLAGGPYEQYF,TGCGCCAGCAGCCCTTTAGCGGGAGGGCCGTACGAGCAGTACTTC
TRBV5-4,TRBD2,TRBJ2-3,NA,CASSSSPRTSGSSTDTQYF,TGTGCCAGCAGCTCATCACCTAGAACTAGCGGGTCTAGCACAGATACGCAGTATTTT
TRBV5-5,NA,TRBJ2-3,NA,CASSVWTSSTDTQYF,TGTGCCAGCAGCGTATGGACGTCTAGCACAGATACGCAGTATTTT
TRBV19,TRBD1,TRBJ1-5,NA,CASRMGRSTGGWDQPQHF,TGTGCCAGTAGAATGGGAAGATCCACAGGGGGATGGGATCAGCCCCAGCATTTT
TRBV15,NA,TRBJ2-6,NA,CATSREGRGGSGANVLTF,TGTGCCACCAGCAGAGAGGGCAGGGGAGGCTCTGGGGCCAACGTCCTGACTTTC
TRBV5-4,NA,TRBJ2-1,NA,CASSFLVGHNEQFF,TGTGCCAGCAGCTTTCTAGTCGGGCACAATGAGCAGTTCTTC
TRBV4-1,TRBD1,TRBJ2-1,NA,CASSPRGPPLYNEQFF,TGCGCCAGCAGCCCTAGGGGGCCACCCCTCTACAATGAGCAGTTCTTC
TRBV5-4,TRBD1,TRBJ2-7,NA,CASSKDRDEQYF,TGTGCCAGCAGCAAGGACAGGGACGAGCAGTACTTC
TRBV27,NA,TRBJ2-2,NA,CASSFLNEELFF,TGTGCCAGCAGTTTCCTGAACGAGGAGCTGTTTTTT
TRBV4-1,NA,TRBJ2-1,NA,CASSQHTTETGSFGYNEQFF,TGCGCCAGCAGCCAACACACGACCGAGACAGGCTCCTTTGGTTACAATGAGCAGTTCTTC
TRBV6-5,NA,TRBJ2-7,NA,CASSYDLYYEQYF,TGTGCCAGCAGTTACGACTTATACTACGAGCAGTACTTC
TRBV6-5,TRBD2,TRBJ2-7,NA,CASSAASGYYEQYF,TGTGCCAGCAGTGCCGCTAGCGGGTACTACGAGCAGTACTTC
TRBV7-9,NA,TRBJ2-7,NA,CASTASGSYEQYF,TGTGCCAGCACGGCGAGCGGATCCTACGAGCAGTACTTC
TRBV7-9,TRBD1,TRBJ2-5,NA,CASSFPTRQTGGRETQYF,TGTGCCAGCAGCTTCCCAACTCGCCAAACAGGGGGGAGAGAGACCCAGTACTTC
TRBV7-9,NA,TRBJ1-4,NA,CASSDFTGYNEKLFF,TGTGCCAGCAGCGATTTCACAGGGTATAATGAAAAACTGTTTTTT
TRBV7-9,TRBD1,TRBJ2-7,few,CASSPPDGDRLYEQYF,TGTGCCAGCAGCCCCCCCGACGGGGACAGGCTATACGAGCAGTACTTC
TRBV27,TRBD1,TRBJ1-2,NA,CASSFAGTGYGYTF,TGTGCCAGCAGTTTTGCCGGGACAGGCTATGGCTACACCTTC
TRBV5-8,NA,TRBJ2-7,once,CASTRSSGSYEQYF,TGTGCCAGCACTCGTTCGAGCGGCTCCTACGAGCAGTACTTC
TRBV30,TRBD1,TRBJ2-1,NA,CAWSGGQGFGEQFF,TGTGCCTGGAGTGGGGGACAGGGGTTTGGTGAGCAGTTCTTC
TRBV11-1,NA,TRBJ2-2,NA,CASRGDTANTGELFF,TGTGCCAGCAGGGGGGACACGGCGAACACCGGGGAGCTGTTTTTT
TRBV7-7,TRBD1,TRBJ2-2,once,CASSRWTGWGTGELFF,TGTGCTAGCAGCCGCTGGACAGGCTGGGGCACCGGGGAGCTGTTTTTT
TRBV11-2,NA,TRBJ2-2,NA,CASSLPLPGELFF,TGTGCCAGCAGCTTACCCCTTCCCGGGGAGCTGTTTTTT
TRBV6-5,TRBD1,TRBJ2-7,NA,CASSYFGTEAYEQYF,TGTGCCAGCAGTTACTTCGGGACAGAAGCTTACGAGCAGTACTTC
TRBV27,NA,TRBJ2-3,once,CASSFLRTEITDTQYF,TGTGCCAGCAGTTTTCTTCGGACAGAGATCACAGATACGCAGTATTTT
TRBV7-3,NA,TRBJ2-2,NA,CASSFAGGSQEAGELFF,TGTGCCAGCAGCTTTGCCGGTGGATCTCAGGAGGCCGGGGAGCTGTTTTTT
TRBV13,NA,TRBJ2-1,NA,CASSQSAAPSASDEQFF,TGTGCCAGCAGCCAAAGTGCGGCCCCTTCAGCGTCCGATGAGCAGTTCTTC
TRBV27,NA,TRBJ2-1,NA,CASSNPGAYNEQFF,TGTGCCAGCAGCAACCCGGGGGCCTACAATGAGCAGTTCTTC
TRBV15,NA,TRBJ2-7,NA,CATSRDRGHEQYF,TGTGCCACCAGCAGAGACAGGGGACACGAGCAGTACTTC
TRBV5-1,TRBD2,TRBJ2-1,NA,CASSLSLAGNNEQFF,TGCGCCAGCAGCTTGAGTCTAGCGGGGAACAATGAGCAGTTCTTC
TRBV29-1,NA,TRBJ2-2,NA,CSVDLEGNTGELFF,TGCAGCGTTGATCTCGAGGGGAACACCGGGGAGCTGTTTTTT
TRBV11-2,TRBD2,TRBJ2-5,NA,CASSLELAEQETQYF,TGTGCCAGCAGCTTGGAGCTAGCGGAGCAAGAGACCCAGTACTTC
TRBV7-2,TRBD1,TRBJ1-2,NA,CASSSDRGLRGYTF,TGTGCCAGCAGCTCTGACAGGGGGCTGAGGGGCTACACCTTC
TRBV15,NA,TRBJ2-2,NA,CATSRAQGGTGELFF,TGTGCCACCAGCAGAGCTCAAGGTGGCACCGGGGAGCTGTTTTTT
TRBV5-1,NA,TRBJ2-3,NA,CASSPGRGGTDTQYF,TGCGCCAGCAGCCCCGGCAGGGGAGGTACAGATACGCAGTATTTT
TRBV14,NA,TRBJ2-3,NA,CASSQGLYSRRSDTQYF,TGTGCCAGCAGCCAAGGCCTTTACTCGCGGCGATCAGATACGCAGTATTTT
TRBV29-1,NA,TRBJ1-3,NA,CSVDERGSSGNTIYF,TGCAGCGTTGATGAGCGGGGGAGCTCTGGAAACACCATATATTTT
TRBV7-9,NA,TRBJ2-7,once,CASTQDGKSSYEQYF,TGTGCCAGCACACAGGACGGGAAGAGCTCCTACGAGCAGTACTTC
TRBV5-6,NA,TRBJ1-2,NA,CASSLEGRELSYGYTF,TGTGCCAGCAGCTTGGAGGGCAGGGAATTGTCCTATGGCTACACCTTC
TRBV30,NA,TRBJ2-7,NA,CAWSVVDSAYEQYF,TGTGCCTGGAGTGTTGTGGACTCGGCCTACGAGCAGTACTTC
TRBV5-1,NA,TRBJ1-1,NA,CASSLGDRETTEAFF,TGCGCCAGCAGCTTGGGGGATCGTGAAACAACTGAAGCTTTCTTT